This entry features one T cell receptor (beta chain) sequence. The CDR3 runs 12 residues. The V segment lost 5 bases and the J segment 11 bases; nucleotides outside the gene matches: 8. The germline gives CDR1 SGHTA, CDR2 FQGNSA. The table came from immunoSEQ multiplex PCR; TCRdb's copy has only in-frame clones and leaves some out. The table includes some 99,000 clones, roughly 90% detected once. The sample comes from a study of blood T cell repertoires in COVID-19. The V and J genes are TRBV7-2 and TRBJ1-1, with 7 bases aligning to TRBD1. This sequence was found in a human donor with COVID-19, enrolled during active disease. The donor label of this sample is uncertain. Material: peripheral blood. CDR3 nucleotide sequence: TGTGCCAGCAGCCTACAGGGGCCTGGGGCTTTCTTT. Amino acid sequence: CASSLQGPGAFF.